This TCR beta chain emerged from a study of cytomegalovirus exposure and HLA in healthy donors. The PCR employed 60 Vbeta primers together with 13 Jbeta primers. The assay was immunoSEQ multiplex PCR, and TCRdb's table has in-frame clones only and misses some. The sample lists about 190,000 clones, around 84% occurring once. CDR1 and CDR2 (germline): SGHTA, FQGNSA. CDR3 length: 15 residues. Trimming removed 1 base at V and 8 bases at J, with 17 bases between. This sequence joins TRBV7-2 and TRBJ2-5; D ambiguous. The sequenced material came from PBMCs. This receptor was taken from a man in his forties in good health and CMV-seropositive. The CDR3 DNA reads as TGTGCCAGCAGCTTAGACGGTCAGGCCCCGCTTACCCAGTACTTC. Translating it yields CASSLDGQAPLTQYF.